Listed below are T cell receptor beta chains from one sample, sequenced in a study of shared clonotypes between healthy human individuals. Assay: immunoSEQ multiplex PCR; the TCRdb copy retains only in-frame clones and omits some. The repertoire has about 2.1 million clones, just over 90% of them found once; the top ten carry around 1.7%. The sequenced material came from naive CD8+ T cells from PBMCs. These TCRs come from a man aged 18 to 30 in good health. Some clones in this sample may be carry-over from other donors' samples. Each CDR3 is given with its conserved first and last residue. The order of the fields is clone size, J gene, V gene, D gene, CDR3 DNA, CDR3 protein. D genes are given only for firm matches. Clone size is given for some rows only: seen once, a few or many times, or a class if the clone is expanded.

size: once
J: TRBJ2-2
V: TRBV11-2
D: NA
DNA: TGTGCCAGCAGCTTAGATCAGGACCAACGGGCCGGGGAGCTGTTTTTT
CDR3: CASSLDQDQRAGELFF

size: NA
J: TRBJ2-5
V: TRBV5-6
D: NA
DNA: TGTGCCAGCAGCGGAGCATTGGGGCAAGAGACCCAGTACTTC
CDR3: CASSGALGQETQYF

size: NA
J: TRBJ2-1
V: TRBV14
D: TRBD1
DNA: TGTGCCAGCAGCCAAGCGGGCAGGGGGTCTTGGCAGTTCTTC
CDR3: CASSQAGRGSWQFF

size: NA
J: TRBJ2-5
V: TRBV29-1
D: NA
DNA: TGCAGCGTTGAATCGGTGGCCCAGTACTTC
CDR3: CSVESVAQYF

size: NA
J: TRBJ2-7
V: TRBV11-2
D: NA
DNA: TGTGCCAGCAGCCACCGAAGATCGGATTCCTACGAGCAGTACTTC
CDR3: CASSHRRSDSYEQYF

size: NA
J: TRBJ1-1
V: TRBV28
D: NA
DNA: TGTGCCAGCAGTTTCCGGGGGGTGAACACTGAAGCTTTCTTT
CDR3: CASSFRGVNTEAFF

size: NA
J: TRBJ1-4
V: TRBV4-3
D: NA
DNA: TGCGCCAGCAGCCGTCTCCCTGAGATTCGACGGACAGTTAATGAAAAACTGTTTTTT
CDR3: CASSRLPEIRRTVNEKLFF

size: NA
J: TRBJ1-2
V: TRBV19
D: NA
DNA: TGTGCCAGTAGCTCATACCAACCTGTAAAGAGATATGGCTACACCTTC
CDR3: CASSSYQPVKRYGYTF

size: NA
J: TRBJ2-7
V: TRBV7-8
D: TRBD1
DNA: TGTGCCAGCGGCTTAGCGGTCGGGACAGGGCTAAACAACGAGCAGTACTTC
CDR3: CASGLAVGTGLNNEQYF

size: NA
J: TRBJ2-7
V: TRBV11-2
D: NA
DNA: TGTGCCAGCAGCCCCCGGGATGGAGACTACGAGCAGTACTTC
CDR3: CASSPRDGDYEQYF

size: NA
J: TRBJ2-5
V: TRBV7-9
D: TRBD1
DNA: TGTGCCAGCAGCGTCAGGACAGGGGTCGAGACCCAGTACTTC
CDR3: CASSVRTGVETQYF

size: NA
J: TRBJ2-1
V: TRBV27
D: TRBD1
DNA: TGTGCCAGCAGTTTAGCACAGGGGGCCTACAATGAGCAGTTCTTC
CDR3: CASSLAQGAYNEQFF

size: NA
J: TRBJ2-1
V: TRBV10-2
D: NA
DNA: TGCGCCAGCAGGGGGAACCCTTTGGAGCAGTTCTTC
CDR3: CASRGNPLEQFF

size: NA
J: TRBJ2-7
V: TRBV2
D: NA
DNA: TGTGCCAGCTGCGGCAAGAATATGGGGAACTACGAGCAGTACTTC
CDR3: CASCGKNMGNYEQYF

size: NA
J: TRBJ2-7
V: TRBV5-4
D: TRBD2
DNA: TGTGCCAGCAGCACAGGACTAGCGGCGACTACCGCCTACGAGCAGTACTTC
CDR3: CASSTGLAATTAYEQYF

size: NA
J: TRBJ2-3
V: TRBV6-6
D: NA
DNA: TGTGCCAGCATCAGTGGGGCGACAGATACGCAGTATTTT
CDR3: CASISGATDTQYF

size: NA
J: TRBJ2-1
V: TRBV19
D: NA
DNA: TGTGCCAGTAGTATTGGGAGCTACAATGAGCAGTTCTTC
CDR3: CASSIGSYNEQFF

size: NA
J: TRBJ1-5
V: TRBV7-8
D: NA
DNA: TGTGCCAGCAGCTTAAAAGCGGCCAGGAGCAATCAGCCCCAGCATTTT
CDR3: CASSLKAARSNQPQHF

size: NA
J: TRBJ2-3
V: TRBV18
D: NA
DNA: TGTGCCAGCTCACCCCCGGGCCCGGGGTCGTCGGATACGCAGTATTTT
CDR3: CASSPPGPGSSDTQYF

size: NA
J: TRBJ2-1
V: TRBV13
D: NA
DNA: TGTGCCAGCAGCCGCCCCGGGGTCGAGCAGTTCTTC
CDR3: CASSRPGVEQFF

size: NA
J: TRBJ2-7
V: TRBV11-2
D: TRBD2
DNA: TGTGCCAGCAGCTCCGGGGCCCGACTAGCGGGTCAGGGTCCGTACTTC
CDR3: CASSSGARLAGQGPYF

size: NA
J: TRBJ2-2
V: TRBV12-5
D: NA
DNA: TGTGCTAGTGGTTTGGTACCCGCACCCGGGGAGCTGTTTTTT
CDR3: CASGLVPAPGELFF

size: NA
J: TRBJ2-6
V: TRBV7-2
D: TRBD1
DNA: TGTGCCAGCAGGGGGACAGGTCCCCGGGCCTCTGGGGCCAACGTCCTGACTTTC
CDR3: CASRGTGPRASGANVLTF

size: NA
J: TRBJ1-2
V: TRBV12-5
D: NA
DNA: TGTGCTAGTGGTTTGTTTTCTCCGGTCGGACAGACCAACTATGGCTACACCTTC
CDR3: CASGLFSPVGQTNYGYTF

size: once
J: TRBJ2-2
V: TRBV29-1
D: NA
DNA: TGCAGCGTCGCGCTTACCGGGGAGCTGTTTTTT
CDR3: CSVALTGELFF

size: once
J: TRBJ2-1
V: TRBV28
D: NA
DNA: TGTGCCAGCAGTCAACCCGGACGGACGCATTACAATGAGCAGTTCTTC
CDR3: CASSQPGRTHYNEQFF

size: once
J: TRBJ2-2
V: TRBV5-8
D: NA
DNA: TGTGCCAGCAGCTTGGTGAACGGCGGGGAGCTGTTTTTT
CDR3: CASSLVNGGELFF

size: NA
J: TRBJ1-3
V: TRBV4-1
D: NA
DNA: TGCGCCAGCAGCCAAGATAGGTTCGGACAAGGAAACACCATATATTTT
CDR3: CASSQDRFGQGNTIYF

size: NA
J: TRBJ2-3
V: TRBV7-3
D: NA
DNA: TGTGCCAGCAGCTTAACAGGGTCGGCAGATACGCAGTATTTT
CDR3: CASSLTGSADTQYF

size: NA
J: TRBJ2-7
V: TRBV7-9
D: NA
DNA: TGTGCCAGCAGCCCACTCTACTACGAGCAGTACTTC
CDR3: CASSPLYYEQYF

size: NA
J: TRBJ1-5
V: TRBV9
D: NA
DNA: TGTGCCAGCAGCACCTATAGCAATCAGCCCCAGCATTTT
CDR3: CASSTYSNQPQHF

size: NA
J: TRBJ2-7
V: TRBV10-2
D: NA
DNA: TGCGCCAGCAGTGAGGCCAGGGACTACGAGCAGTACTTC
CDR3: CASSEARDYEQYF

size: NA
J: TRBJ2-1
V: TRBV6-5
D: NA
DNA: TGTGCCAGCACCCCAGGGTCAGACTACAATGAGCAGTTCTTC
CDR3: CASTPGSDYNEQFF